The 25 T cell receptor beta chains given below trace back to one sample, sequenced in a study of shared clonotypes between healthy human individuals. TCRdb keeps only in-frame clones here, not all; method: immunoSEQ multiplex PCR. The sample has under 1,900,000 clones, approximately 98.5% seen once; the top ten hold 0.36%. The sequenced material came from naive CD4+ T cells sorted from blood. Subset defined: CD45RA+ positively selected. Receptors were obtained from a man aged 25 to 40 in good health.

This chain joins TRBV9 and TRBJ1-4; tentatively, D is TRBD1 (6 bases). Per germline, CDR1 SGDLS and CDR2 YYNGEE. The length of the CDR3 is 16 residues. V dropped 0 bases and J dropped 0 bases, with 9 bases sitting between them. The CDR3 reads CASSVGTAPTNEKLFF. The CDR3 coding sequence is TGTGCCAGCAGCGTAGGGACAGCACCAACTAATGAAAAACTGTTTTTT.

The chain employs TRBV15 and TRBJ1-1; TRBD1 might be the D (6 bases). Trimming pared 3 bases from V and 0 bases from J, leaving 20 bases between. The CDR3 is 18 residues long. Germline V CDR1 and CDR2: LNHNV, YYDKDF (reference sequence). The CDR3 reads CATSRVVGAGGLNTEAFF. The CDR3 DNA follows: TGTGCCACCAGCAGGGTGGTGGGGGCTGGGGGACTGAACACTGAAGCTTTCTTT.

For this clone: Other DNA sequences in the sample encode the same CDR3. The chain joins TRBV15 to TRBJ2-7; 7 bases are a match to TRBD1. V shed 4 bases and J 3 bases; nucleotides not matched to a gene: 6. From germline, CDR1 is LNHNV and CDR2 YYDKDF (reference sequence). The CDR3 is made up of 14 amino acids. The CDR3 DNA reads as TGTGCCACCAGCACCAGGACAGGACACTACGAGCAGTACTTC. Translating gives CATSTRTGHYEQYF.

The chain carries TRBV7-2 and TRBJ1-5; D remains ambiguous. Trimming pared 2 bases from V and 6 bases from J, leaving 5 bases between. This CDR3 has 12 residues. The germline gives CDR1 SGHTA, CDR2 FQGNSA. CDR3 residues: CASSLSPQPQHF. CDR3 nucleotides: TGTGCCAGCAGCTTATCCCCTCAGCCCCAGCATTTT.

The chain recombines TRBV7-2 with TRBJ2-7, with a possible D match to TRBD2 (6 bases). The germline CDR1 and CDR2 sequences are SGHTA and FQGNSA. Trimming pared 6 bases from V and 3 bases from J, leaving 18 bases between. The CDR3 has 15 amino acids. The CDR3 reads CASRSRDSGYYEQYF. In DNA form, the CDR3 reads TGTGCCAGCAGATCCCGGGACTCCGGATACTACGAGCAGTACTTC.

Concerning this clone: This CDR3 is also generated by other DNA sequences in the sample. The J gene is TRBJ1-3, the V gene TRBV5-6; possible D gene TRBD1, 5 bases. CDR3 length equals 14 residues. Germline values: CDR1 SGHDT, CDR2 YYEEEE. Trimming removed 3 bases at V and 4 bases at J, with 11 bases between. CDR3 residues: CASSSPGSGNTIYF. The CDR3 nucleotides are TGTGCCAGCAGCTCACCAGGGTCAGGAAACACCATATATTTT. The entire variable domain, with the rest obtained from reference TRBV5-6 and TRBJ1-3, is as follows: DAGVTQSPTHLIKTRGQQVTLRCSPKSGHDTVSWYQQALGQGPQFIFQYYEEEERQRGNFPDRFSGHQFPNYSSELNVNALLLGDSALYLCASSSPGSGNTIYFGEGSWLTVV.

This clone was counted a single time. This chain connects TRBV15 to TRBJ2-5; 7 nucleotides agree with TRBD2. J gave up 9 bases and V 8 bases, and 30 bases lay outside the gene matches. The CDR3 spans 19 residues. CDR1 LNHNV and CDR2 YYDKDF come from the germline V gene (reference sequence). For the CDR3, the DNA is TGTGCCACCCGCCCCCAGGTCTCAGCGGGACCCAGGAGGGTTGGGGCCCAGTACTTC. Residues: CATRPQVSAGPRRVGAQYF.

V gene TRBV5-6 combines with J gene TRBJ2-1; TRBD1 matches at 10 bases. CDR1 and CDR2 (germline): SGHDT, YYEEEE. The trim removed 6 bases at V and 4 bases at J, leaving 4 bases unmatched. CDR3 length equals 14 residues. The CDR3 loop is CASTRDRGYNEQFF. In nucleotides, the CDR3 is TGTGCCAGCACCCGGGACAGGGGTTACAATGAGCAGTTCTTC.

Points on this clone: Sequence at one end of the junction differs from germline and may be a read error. This CDR3 is CASSPPTGYERYF. The CDR3 DNA reads TGTGCCAGCTCACCACCGACTGGGTACGAGCGGTACTTC. The J gene is TRBJ2-7, the V gene TRBV18; D gene ambiguous. Germline CDR1 KGHSH, CDR2 LQKENI. The CDR3 consists of 13 residues.

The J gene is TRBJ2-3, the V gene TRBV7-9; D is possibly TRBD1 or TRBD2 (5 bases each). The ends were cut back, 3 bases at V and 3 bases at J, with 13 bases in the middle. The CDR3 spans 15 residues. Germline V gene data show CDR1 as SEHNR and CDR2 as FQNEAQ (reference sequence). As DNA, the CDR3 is TGTGCCAGCAGCTTTTTGGGACCGCAAACAGATACGCAGTATTTT. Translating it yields CASSFLGPQTDTQYF.

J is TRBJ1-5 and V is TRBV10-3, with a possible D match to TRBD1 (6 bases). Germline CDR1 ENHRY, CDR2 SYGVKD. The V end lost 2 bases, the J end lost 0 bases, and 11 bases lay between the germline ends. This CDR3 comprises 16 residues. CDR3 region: CAISETGIDSNQPQHF. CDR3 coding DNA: TGTGCCATCAGTGAGACAGGGATTGATAGCAATCAGCCCCAGCATTTT.

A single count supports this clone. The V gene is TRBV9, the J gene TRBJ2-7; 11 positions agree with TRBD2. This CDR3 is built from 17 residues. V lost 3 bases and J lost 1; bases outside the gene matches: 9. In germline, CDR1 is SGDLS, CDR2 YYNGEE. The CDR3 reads CASSAKGLADRSYEQYF. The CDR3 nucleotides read TGTGCCAGCAGCGCTAAGGGACTAGCGGACAGATCCTACGAGCAGTACTTC.

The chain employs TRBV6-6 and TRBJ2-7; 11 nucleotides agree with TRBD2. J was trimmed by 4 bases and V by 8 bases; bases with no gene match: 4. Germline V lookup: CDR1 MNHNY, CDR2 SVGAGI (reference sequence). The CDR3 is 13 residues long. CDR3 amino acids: CASSSGRSYEQYF. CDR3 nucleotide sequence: TGTGCCAGCTCTAGCGGGAGGTCGTACGAGCAGTACTTC.

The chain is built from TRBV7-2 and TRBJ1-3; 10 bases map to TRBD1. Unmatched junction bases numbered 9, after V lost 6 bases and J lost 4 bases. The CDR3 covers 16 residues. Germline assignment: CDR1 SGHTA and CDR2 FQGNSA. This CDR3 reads CASSPGTGVRGNTIYF. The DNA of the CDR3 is TGTGCCAGCAGTCCCGGGACAGGGGTTCGCGGAAACACCATATATTTT.

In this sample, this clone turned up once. DNA of the CDR3: TGTGCCAGCAGCCCCAACCCAGGAAAAGGAGAGCAGTTCTTC. Its translation is CASSPNPGKGEQFF. V usage is TRBV7-6 and J usage is TRBJ2-1; D remains unclear. The CDR3 spans 14 residues. CDR1 SGHVS and CDR2 FNYEAQ come from the germline V gene. The V gene lost 5 bases and the J gene lost 10 bases, with 18 bases spanning the gap.

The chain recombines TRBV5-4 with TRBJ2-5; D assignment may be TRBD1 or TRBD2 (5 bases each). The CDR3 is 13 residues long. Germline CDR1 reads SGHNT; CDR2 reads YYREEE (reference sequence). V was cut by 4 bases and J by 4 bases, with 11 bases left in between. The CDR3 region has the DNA TGTGCCAGCAGCCCTGGGACGGGAGAGACCCAGTACTTC. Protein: CASSPGTGETQYF.

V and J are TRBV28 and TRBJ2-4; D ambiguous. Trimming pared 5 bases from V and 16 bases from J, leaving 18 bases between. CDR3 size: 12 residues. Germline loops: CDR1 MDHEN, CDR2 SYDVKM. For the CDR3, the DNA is TGTGCCAGCAGTCCACCGTGGCAGGACGAATACTTC. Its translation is CASSPPWQDEYF.

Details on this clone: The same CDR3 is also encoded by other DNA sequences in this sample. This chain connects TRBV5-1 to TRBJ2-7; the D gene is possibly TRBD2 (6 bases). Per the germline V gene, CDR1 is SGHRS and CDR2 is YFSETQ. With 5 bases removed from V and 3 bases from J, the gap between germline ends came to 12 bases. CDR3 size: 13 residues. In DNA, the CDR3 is TGCGCCAGCAGTCTGGGGGGACTCTACGAGCAGTACTTC. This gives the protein CASSLGGLYEQYF. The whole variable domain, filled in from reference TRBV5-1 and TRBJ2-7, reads KAGVTQTPRYLIKTRGQQVTLSCSPISGHRSVSWYQQTPGQGLQFLFEYFSETQRNKGNFPGRFSGRQFSNSRSEMNVSTLELGDSALYLCASSLGGLYEQYFGPGTRLTVT.

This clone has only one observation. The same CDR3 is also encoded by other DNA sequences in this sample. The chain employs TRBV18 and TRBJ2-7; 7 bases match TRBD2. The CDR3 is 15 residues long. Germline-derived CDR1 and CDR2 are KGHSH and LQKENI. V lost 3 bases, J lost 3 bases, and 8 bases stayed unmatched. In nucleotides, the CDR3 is TGTGCCAGCTCACCGGGCGGGAGTTTAAACTACGAGCAGTACTTC. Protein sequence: CASSPGGSLNYEQYF.

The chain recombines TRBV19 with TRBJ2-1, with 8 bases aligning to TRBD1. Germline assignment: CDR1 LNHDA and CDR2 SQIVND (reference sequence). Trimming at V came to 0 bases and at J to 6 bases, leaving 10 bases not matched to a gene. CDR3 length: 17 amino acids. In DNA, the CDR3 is TGTGCCAGTAGTATAGAAAGGCAGGGGGCGCGTGGCAATGAGCAGTTCTTC. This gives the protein CASSIERQGARGNEQFF.

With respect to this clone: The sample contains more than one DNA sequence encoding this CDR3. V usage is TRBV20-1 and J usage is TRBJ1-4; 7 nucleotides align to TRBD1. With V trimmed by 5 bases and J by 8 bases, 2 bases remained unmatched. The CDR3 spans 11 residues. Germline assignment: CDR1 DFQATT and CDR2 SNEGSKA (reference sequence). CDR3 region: CSARDREKLFF. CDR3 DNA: TGCAGTGCTCGGGACAGAGAAAAACTGTTTTTT.

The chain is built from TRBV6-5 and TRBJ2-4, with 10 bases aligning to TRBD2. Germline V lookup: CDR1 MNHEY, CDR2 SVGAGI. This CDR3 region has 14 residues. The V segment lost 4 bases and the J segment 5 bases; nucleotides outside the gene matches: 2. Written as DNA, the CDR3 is TGTGCCAGCAGTTCTGGACTAGCGGAAAACATTCAGTACTTC. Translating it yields CASSSGLAENIQYF.

The CDR3 sequence is CSGGGSYEQYF. In DNA form, the CDR3 reads TGCAGTGGGGGCGGATCCTACGAGCAGTACTTC. V is TRBV20-1 and J is TRBJ2-7; weak D call: TRBD1 (5 bases). Trimming left V 7 bases short and J 1 base short, with 8 bases between. The CDR3 sequence is 11 residues long. Germline V lookup: CDR1 DFQATT, CDR2 SNEGSKA (reference sequence).

The CDR3 DNA is TGTGCCAGTAGTATAGGTCGGGCCTCCTACGAGCAGTACTTC. Its translation is CASSIGRASYEQYF. The chain carries TRBV19 and TRBJ2-7; D not certain. The CDR3 runs to 14 residues. V dropped 1 base and J dropped 0 bases, with 7 bases sitting between them. CDR1 is LNHDA and CDR2 is SQIVND in the germline V gene (reference sequence).

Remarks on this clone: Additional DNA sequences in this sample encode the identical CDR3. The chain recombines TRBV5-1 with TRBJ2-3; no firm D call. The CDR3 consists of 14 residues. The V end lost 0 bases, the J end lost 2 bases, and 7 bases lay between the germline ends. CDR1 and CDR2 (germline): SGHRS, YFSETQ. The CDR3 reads CASSLGHYTDTQYF. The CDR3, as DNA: TGCGCCAGCAGCTTGGGACACTACACAGATACGCAGTATTTT. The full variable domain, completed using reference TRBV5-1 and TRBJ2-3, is KAGVTQTPRYLIKTRGQQVTLSCSPISGHRSVSWYQQTPGQGLQFLFEYFSETQRNKGNFPGRFSGRQFSNSRSEMNVSTLELGDSALYLCASSLGHYTDTQYFGPGTRLTVL.